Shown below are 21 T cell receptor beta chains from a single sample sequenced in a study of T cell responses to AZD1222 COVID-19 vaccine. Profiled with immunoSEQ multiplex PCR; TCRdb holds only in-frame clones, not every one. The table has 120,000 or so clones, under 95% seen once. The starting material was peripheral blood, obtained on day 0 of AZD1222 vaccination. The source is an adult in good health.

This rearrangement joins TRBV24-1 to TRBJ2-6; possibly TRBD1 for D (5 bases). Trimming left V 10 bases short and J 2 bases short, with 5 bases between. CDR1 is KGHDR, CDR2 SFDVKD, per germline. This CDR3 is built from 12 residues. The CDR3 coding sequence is TGTGCCACAGGGGCTGGGGCCAACGTCCTGACTTTC. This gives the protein CATGAGANVLTF.

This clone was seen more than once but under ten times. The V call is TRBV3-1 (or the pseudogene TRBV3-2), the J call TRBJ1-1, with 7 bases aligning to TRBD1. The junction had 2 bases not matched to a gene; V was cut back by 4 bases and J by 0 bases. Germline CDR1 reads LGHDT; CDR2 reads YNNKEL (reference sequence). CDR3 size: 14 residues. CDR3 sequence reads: CASSLGQMNTEAFF. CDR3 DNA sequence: TGTGCCAGCAGCCTGGGACAGATGAACACTGAAGCTTTCTTT.

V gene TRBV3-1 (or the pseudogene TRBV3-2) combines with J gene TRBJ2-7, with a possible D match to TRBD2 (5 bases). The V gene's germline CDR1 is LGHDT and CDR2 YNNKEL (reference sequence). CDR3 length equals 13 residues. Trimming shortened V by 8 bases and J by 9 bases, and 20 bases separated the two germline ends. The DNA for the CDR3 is TGTGCCAGCGGAGCGGACCTTCTCGAGGGGCAGTACTTC. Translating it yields CASGADLLEGQYF.

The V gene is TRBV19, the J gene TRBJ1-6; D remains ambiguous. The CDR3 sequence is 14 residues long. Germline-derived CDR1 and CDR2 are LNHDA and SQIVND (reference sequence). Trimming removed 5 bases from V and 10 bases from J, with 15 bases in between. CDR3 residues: CASSWSGEQSPLHF. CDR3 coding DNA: TGTGCCAGTAGTTGGTCAGGCGAACAGTCACCCCTCCACTTT.

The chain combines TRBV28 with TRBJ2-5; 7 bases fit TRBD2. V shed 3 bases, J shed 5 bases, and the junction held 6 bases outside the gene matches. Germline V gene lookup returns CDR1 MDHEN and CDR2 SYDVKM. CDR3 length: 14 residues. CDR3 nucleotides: TGTGCCAGCAGTTTCATAGGGGAGGGGGAGACCCAGTACTTC. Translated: CASSFIGEGETQYF.

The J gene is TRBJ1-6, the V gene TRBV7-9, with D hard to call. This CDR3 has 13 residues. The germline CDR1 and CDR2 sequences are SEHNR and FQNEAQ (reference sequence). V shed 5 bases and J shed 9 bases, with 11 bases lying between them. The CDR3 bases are TGTGCCAGCAGCGAGGCCGGAGGTTCACCCCTCCACTTT. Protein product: CASSEAGGSPLHF.

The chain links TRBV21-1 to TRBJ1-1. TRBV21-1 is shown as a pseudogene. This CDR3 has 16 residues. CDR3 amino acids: CASSKAKGGARTEAFF. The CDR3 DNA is TGTGCCAGCAGCAAAGCAAAGGGGGGGGCCCGTACCGAAGCTTTCTTT.

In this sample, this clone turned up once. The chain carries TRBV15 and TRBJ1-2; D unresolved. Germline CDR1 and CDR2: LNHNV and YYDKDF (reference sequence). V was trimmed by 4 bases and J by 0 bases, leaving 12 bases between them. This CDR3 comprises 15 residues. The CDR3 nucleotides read TGTGCCACCAGCAACCCGGACCTTTCTAACTATGGCTACACCTTC. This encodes CATSNPDLSNYGYTF.

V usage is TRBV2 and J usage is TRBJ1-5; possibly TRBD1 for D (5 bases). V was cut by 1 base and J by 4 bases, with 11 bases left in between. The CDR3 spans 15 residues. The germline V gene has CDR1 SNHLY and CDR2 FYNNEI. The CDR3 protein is CASSEVVTGNQPQHF. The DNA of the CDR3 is TGTGCCAGCAGTGAAGTGGTCACAGGAAATCAGCCCCAGCATTTT.

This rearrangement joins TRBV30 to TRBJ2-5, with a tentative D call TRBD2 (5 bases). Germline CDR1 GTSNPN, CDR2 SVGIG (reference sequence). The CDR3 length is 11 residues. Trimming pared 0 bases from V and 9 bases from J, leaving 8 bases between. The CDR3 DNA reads TGTGCCTGGAGTGTACTAGTGGCCCAGTACTTC. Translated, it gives CAWSVLVAQYF. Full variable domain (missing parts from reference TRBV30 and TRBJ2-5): SQTIHQWPATLVQPVGSPLSLECTVEGTSNPNLYWYRQAAGRGLQLLFYSVGIGQISSEVPQNLSASRPQDRQFILSSKKLLLSDSGFYLCAWSVLVAQYFGPGTRLLVL.

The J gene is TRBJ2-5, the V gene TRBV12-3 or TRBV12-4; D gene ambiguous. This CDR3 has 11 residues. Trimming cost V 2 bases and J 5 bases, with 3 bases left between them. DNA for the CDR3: TGTGCCAGCAGTTTACTGGAGACCCAGTACTTC. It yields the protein CASSLLETQYF.

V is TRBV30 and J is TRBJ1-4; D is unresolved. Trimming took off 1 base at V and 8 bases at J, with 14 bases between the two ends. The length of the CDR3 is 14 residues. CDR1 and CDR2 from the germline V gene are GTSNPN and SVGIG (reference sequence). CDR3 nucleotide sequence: TGTGCCTGGAGTGGTTCGGGTAACGGGGAAAAACTGTTTTTT. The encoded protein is CAWSGSGNGEKLFF.

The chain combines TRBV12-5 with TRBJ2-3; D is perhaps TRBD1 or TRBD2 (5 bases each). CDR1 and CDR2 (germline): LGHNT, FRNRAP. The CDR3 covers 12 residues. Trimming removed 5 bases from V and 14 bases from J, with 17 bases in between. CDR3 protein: CASGEVGGNLYF. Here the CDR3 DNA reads TGTGCTAGTGGTGAGGTTGGGGGTAATTTGTATTTT.

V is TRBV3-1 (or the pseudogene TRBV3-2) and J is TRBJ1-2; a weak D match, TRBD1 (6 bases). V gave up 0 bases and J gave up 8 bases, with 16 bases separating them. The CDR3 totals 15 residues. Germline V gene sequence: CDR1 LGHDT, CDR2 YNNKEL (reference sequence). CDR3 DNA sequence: TGTGCCAGCAGCCAAGATATTTCGGGGGCAGTGGGCTACACCTTC. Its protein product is CASSQDISGAVGYTF.

The CDR3 nucleotides read TGCAGCGTTTCTCAGGGGTCCCTTCGCACTGAAGCTTTCTTT. Amino acid sequence: CSVSQGSLRTEAFF. The chain carries TRBV29-1 and TRBJ1-1; tentative D call: TRBD1 (6 bases). Germline CDR1 and CDR2: SQVTM and ANQGSEA. There are 14 residues in the CDR3. V lost 5 bases to trimming and J lost 4 bases, with 17 bases between them.

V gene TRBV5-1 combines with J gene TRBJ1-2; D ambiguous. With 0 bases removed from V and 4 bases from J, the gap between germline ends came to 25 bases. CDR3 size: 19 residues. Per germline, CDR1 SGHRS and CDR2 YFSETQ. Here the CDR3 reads CASSLEWTSAPIYGYGYTF. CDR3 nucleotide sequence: TGCGCCAGCAGCTTGGAGTGGACCTCCGCGCCGATATATGGCTATGGCTACACCTTC.

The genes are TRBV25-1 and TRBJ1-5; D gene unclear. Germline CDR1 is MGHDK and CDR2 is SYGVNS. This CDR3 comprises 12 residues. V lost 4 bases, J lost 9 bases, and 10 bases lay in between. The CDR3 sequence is CASSAPMGPQHF. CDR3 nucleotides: TGTGCCAGCAGTGCACCAATGGGGCCCCAGCATTTT.

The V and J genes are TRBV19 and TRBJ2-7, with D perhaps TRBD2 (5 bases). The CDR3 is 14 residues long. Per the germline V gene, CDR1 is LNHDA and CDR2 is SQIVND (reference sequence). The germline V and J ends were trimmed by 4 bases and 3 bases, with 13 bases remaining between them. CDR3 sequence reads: CASSTTGIFYEQYF. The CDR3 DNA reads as TGTGCCAGTAGTACTACCGGGATCTTCTACGAGCAGTACTTC.

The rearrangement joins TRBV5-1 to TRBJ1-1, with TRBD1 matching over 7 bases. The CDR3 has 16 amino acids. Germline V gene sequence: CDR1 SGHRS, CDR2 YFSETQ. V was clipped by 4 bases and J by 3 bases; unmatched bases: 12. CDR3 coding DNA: TGCGCCAGCAGCCCAGAAAGACAGGGAGGTCACACTGAAGCTTTCTTT. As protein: CASSPERQGGHTEAFF.

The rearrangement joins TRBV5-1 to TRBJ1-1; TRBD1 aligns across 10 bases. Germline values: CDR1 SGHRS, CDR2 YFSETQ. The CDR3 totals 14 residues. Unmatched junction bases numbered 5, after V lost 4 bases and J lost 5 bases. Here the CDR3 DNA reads TGCGCCAGCAGCATGACAGGGGGCGAGACTGAAGCTTTCTTT. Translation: CASSMTGGETEAFF.

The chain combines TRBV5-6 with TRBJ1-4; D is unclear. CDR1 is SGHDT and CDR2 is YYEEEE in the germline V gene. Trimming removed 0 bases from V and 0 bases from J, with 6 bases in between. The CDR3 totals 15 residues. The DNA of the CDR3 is TGTGCCAGCAGCTTGGCGGGAGCAACTAATGAAAAACTGTTTTTT. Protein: CASSLAGATNEKLFF.